This T cell receptor beta chain was documented in a study of T cells in Graves' hyperthyroidism and ophthalmopathy. The CDR3 is 15 residues long. Germline V gene sequence: CDR1 SEHNR, CDR2 FQNEAQ (reference sequence). V was cut by 1 base and J by 4 bases, with 13 bases left in between. Stable hyperthyroidism: no ophthalmopathy progression over 18 months of follow-up. Researchers barred patients who had uncontrolled infection, other autoimmune disease, pregnancy or lactation. Diagnoses rested on clinical symptoms, serum thyroxine and TRAb, thyroid ultrasound and orbital computed tomography. Study outcomes and limitations: Also found in blood were most expanded thyroid clonotypes above 0.001.

Many counts were recorded for this clonotype. Its specificity is not known. Researchers amplified the TCR beta CDR3 regions from RNA transcripts. When the TCR CDR3 underwent first-round RT-PCR, the HTBI primer set was used. In TCRdb, the multiplex PCR reads were re-called with MiXCR into one record per CDR3 protein. The sample records roughly 720,000 distinct CDR3 sequences, 17% being singletons. This rearrangement joins TRBV7-9 to TRBJ1-2; tentatively, D is TRBD1 (5 bases). Sequenced: blood. The TCR comes from a man between 50 and 59 years old with Graves' hyperthyroidism. The CDR3 reads CASSLVGYGAYGYTF. The CDR3 coding sequence is TGTGCCAGCAGCTTAGTTGGTTATGGGGCCTATGGCTACACCTTC.